Listed here are 23 T cell receptor delta chains from one sample, sequenced in a study of gamma delta lymphoproliferative disorders and STAT genes (dated by TCRdb to 2017 to 2018). For both patients and controls, peripheral blood mononuclear cells were isolated, and the genomic DNA from these cells was used for TCR sequencing. Preparation of the library involved multiplex PCR. The data were produced on an Illumina MiSeq. With CATT, TCRdb called clones again from the public reads; duplicate DNA rows were later joined. The table for this sample lists roughly 3,000 delta-chain clones; about 1.3% of them were counted only once. The top ten hold just under 20% of the sample. Specimen: blood. These receptors all stem from a human donor in good health.

Comments on this clone: One base separates it from a far larger clone, so it is likely a read error. The same CDR3 can be traced to other DNA sequences in this sample. The chain links TRDV2 to TRDJ1; 9 nucleotides match TRDD3. CDR3 length: 17 residues. The V gene's germline CDR1 is GEAIGNYY and CDR2 EKD. The trim removed 2 bases at V and 2 bases at J, leaving 11 bases unmatched. CDR3 nucleotides: TGTGCCTGTGACAGACTGGGGGAGGCCCGGTATACCGATAAACTCATCTTT. This encodes CACDRLGEARYTDKLIF.

This clone was counted only a few times. TCRdb's entry gives the protein of a much larger clone, which mismatches this DNA's translation at residue 12, likely from a read error; the protein reported here is translated from the DNA. V usage is TRDV2 and J usage is TRDJ1, with 13 bases aligning to TRDD3. Germline assignment: CDR1 GEAIGNYY and CDR2 EKD. The V and J ends lost 3 bases and 3 bases, in that order; junction bases with no gene match: 9. This CDR3 comprises 17 residues. The CDR3 DNA sequence: TGTGCCTGTGACCTACTGGGGGATACGTCGTACGCCGATAAACTCATCTTT. Protein product: CACDLLGDTSYADKLIF.

Points on this clone: TCRdb attributes to this sequence the protein of a much larger clone, which differs from the DNA translation at residue 7; a read error is likely, and the protein displayed is translated from the DNA. The V call is TRDV2, the J call TRDJ1, with 9 positions matching TRDD3. V trimming: 3 bases; J trimming: 8 bases; junction bases outside the gene matches: 9. Germline V gene data show CDR1 as GEAIGNYY and CDR2 as EKD. The CDR3 loop spans 14 amino acids. The CDR3 DNA reads TGTGCCTGTGACCCCGTACCGGGGGATACCAAACTCATCTTT. Translating gives CACDPVPGDTKLIF.

This clone was seen more than once but under ten times. The J gene call is TRDJ1, but no V gene call exists. The CDR3 has 16 residues. CDR3 residues: CASLCLQVGDWLELIF. As DNA, the CDR3 is TGTGCTTCATTGTGCCTTCAAGTAGGTGACTGGTTAGAACTCATCTTT.

Details on this clone: A far larger clone is a single base away, which makes a read error likely. Other DNA sequences in the sample encode the same CDR3. This rearrangement joins TRDV2 to TRDJ1, with 13 bases fitting TRDD3. Germline loops: CDR1 GEAIGNYY, CDR2 EKD. Trimming at V came to 3 bases and at J to 2 bases, leaving 17 bases not matched to a gene. The CDR3 is 20 amino acids. Written as DNA, the CDR3 is TGTGCCTGTGACGACTCTTTTCGTACTGGGGGATACGCGGGAACCGATAAACTCATCTTT. It specifies CACDDSFRTGGYAGTDKLIF.

As concerns this clone: The TCRdb record carries a much larger clone's protein, which differs from this DNA's translation at residue 4; a read error is the likely cause, and the protein listed here is the DNA translation. The chain couples TRDV2 to TRDJ3, with D perhaps TRDD3 (6 bases). The CDR3 extends over 18 amino acids. Germline-derived CDR1 and CDR2 are GEAIGNYY and EKD. The DNA of the CDR3 is TGTGCCTGTGGCACCCTTGGGGGCAGCTCCTGGGACACCCGACAGATGTTTTTC. Its protein product is CACGTLGGSSWDTRQMFF.

With respect to this clone: The TCRdb protein comes from a much larger clone and disagrees with this DNA's translation at residue 14, likely due to a read error; the protein given here is derived from the DNA. The chain links TRDV2 to TRDJ1; TRDD3 aligns across 12 bases. CDR3 length: 16 residues. Germline V CDR1 and CDR2: GEAIGNYY, EKD. The CDR3: CACDALLGDTTDKFIF. As DNA, the CDR3 is TGTGCCTGTGACGCTTTACTGGGGGATACCACCGATAAATTCATCTTT.

As regards this clone: A read error is the likely source, as a far larger clone sits one nucleotide away. Other DNA sequences within the sample encode an identical CDR3. V gene TRDV1 combines with J gene TRDJ1; 13 positions match TRDD3. In germline, CDR1 is TSWWSYY, CDR2 QGS. Unmatched junction bases numbered 17, after V lost 2 bases and J lost 11 bases. This CDR3 contains 18 residues. The CDR3 nucleotides are TGTGCTCTTGGGGAAGAGCTTGCAAGTACTGGGGGATACGACGGGCTCATCTTT. Encoded protein: CALGEELASTGGYDGLIF.

On this clone: For this DNA, TCRdb reports the protein of a much larger clone, which diverges at residue 3, most likely from a read error; the protein presented here is translated directly from the DNA. This sequence joins TRDV2 and TRDJ1; 12 bases map to TRDD3. There are 19 residues in the CDR3. The germline V gene has CDR1 GEAIGNYY and CDR2 EKD. The DNA of the CDR3 is TGTGCCCGTGACACCGTGGGACCTGGGGGATACGGGGGCACCGATAAACTCATCTTT. Encoded protein: CARDTVGPGGYGGTDKLIF.

This clone was observed a few times. Without a V gene call, the J gene is given as TRDJ1; the D call in the table, TRDD3, was not verified against the DNA. The CDR3 covers 15 residues. CDR3 residues: CASLRTGGLGDKLIF. The CDR3 region has the DNA TGTGCCTCCCTACGGACTGGGGGATTAGGCGATAAACTCATCTTT.

This chain uses TRDV2 with TRDJ1; 8 nucleotides line up with TRDD3. V gave up 2 bases and J gave up 0 bases; unmatched junction bases: 4. This CDR3 comprises 15 residues. The germline V gene has CDR1 GEAIGNYY and CDR2 EKD. Here the CDR3 reads CACDNLLGDTDKLIF. The CDR3 nucleotides read TGTGCCTGTGACAACCTACTGGGGGACACCGATAAACTCATCTTT.

This clone turned up a few times. The TCRdb protein, from a much larger clone, departs from this DNA's translation at residue 10, likely by read error; the protein shown derives from the DNA. The V and J genes are TRDV2 and TRDJ1; 10 nucleotides align to TRDD3. The junction had 6 bases not matched to a gene; V was cut back by 2 bases and J by 7 bases. Per the germline V gene, CDR1 is GEAIGNYY and CDR2 is EKD. The CDR3 length is 14 residues. CDR3 in amino acids: CACDSWGISAKLIF. Written as DNA, the CDR3 is TGTGCCTGTGACAGCTGGGGGATAAGCGCTAAACTCATCTTT.

This clone was detected only a few times. A far larger clone is just one base off, so this is likely a read error. This same CDR3 is encoded by further DNA sequences in the sample. The V call is TRDV2, the J call TRDJ1, with 7 bases lining up with TRDD3. Germline loops: CDR1 GEAIGNYY, CDR2 EKD. The CDR3 extends over 15 amino acids. For the CDR3, the DNA is TGTGCCTGTGACCTACTCATGGGGGACACCGATAAACTCATTTTT. Its protein product is CACDLLMGDTDKLIF.

At least ten counts were recorded for this clone. A far larger clone is a single base away, which makes a read error likely. The chain is built from TRDV2 and TRDJ1; TRDD3 matches at 8 bases. V shed 3 bases, J shed 2 bases, and the junction held 22 bases outside the gene matches. Germline CDR1 and CDR2: GEAIGNYY and EKD. The CDR3 has 20 residues. CDR3: CACDPLPLSEGYGETDKLIF. The DNA for the CDR3 is TGTGCCTGTGACCCGCTGCCACTTTCTGAGGGATACGGCGAGACCGATAAACTCATCTTT.

This clone was observed a handful of times. At one boundary the junction diverges from the germline segment, which might be a read error. Other DNA variants within this sample encode the same CDR3. The CDR3 is CACDTVGDIHNTDKLIF. CDR3 nucleotides: TGTGCCTGTGACACCGTGGGGGATATACATAACACTGATAAGCTCATCTTT. The chain carries TRDV2 and TRDJ1; 9 bases line up with TRDD3. Germline CDR1 GEAIGNYY, CDR2 EKD. This CDR3 is built from 17 residues.

This clone was seen more than once but under ten times. TCRdb's entry gives the protein of a much larger clone, which mismatches this DNA's translation at residue 15, likely from a read error; the protein reported here is translated from the DNA. The chain uses TRDV2 and TRDJ1; TRDD3 aligns across 13 bases. This CDR3 is built from 17 residues. Per germline, CDR1 GEAIGNYY and CDR2 EKD. CDR3 nucleotide sequence: TGTGCCTGTGACCTACTGGGGGATACGTCGTACACCGATAAATTCATCTTT. It translates to CACDLLGDTSYTDKFIF.

Details on this clone: A far larger clone is a single base away, which makes a read error likely. The same CDR3 is also encoded by other DNA sequences in this sample. The chain employs TRDV1 and TRDJ1, with 9 bases fitting TRDD3. Per germline, CDR1 TSWWSYY and CDR2 QGS. V lost 2 bases to trimming and J lost 0 bases; unmatched junction nucleotides: 19. This CDR3 contains 21 residues. CDR3 sequence: CALGEFPTHYYWGKYTDKLIF. CDR3 DNA sequence: TGTGCTCTTGGGGAATTTCCTACGCACTATTACTGGGGGAAATACACCGATAAACTCATCTTT.

In its sample, this clone ranks as large. V gene TRDV2 combines with J gene TRDJ1, with 13 bases that match TRDD3. Germline V gene sequence: CDR1 GEAIGNYY, CDR2 EKD. CDR3 length: 16 amino acids. V trimming: 3 bases; J trimming: 11 bases; junction bases outside the gene matches: 14. The CDR3 sequence: CACDPVSRTGGYALIF. CDR3 in DNA: TGTGCCTGTGACCCCGTTTCCCGTACTGGGGGATACGCGCTCATCTTT.

As regards this clone: The TCRdb record carries a much larger clone's protein, which differs from this DNA's translation at residue 4; a read error is the likely cause, and the protein listed here is the DNA translation. This chain connects TRDV2 to TRDJ1, with TRDD3 matching over 8 bases. The CDR3 is 18 amino acids. V was clipped by 6 bases and J by 3 bases; unmatched bases: 20. Germline values: CDR1 GEAIGNYY, CDR2 EKD. CDR3 DNA: TGTGCCTGTAACAACATGTGGGGGATTCCAAGACTCTCCGATAAACTCATCTTT. It specifies CACNNMWGIPRLSDKLIF.

A remark on this clone: TCRdb's protein, taken from a much larger clone, differs from this DNA's translation at residue 15, likely owing to a read error; the protein displayed comes from the DNA. The rearrangement joins TRDV2 to TRDJ3, with 11 bases fitting TRDD3. The CDR3 covers 19 residues. Germline V gene lookup returns CDR1 GEAIGNYY and CDR2 EKD. CDR3 bases: TGTGCCTGTGACACCGTGGGGGATACGCGTTCCTGGGACACCCAACAGATGTTTTTC. Translating gives CACDTVGDTRSWDTQQMFF.

Note on this clone: TCRdb pairs this DNA with a much larger clone's protein that differs at residue 11, likely a read error; the protein shown was translated from the DNA. The chain links TRDV2 to TRDJ1; the match to TRDD3 covers 7 bases. This CDR3 is 17 amino acids long. Germline-derived CDR1 and CDR2 are GEAIGNYY and EKD. The V segment lost 0 bases and the J segment 0 bases; nucleotides outside the gene matches: 9. CDR3 loop: CACDTLLGTRDTDKLIF. The CDR3, as DNA: TGTGCCTGTGACACCTTACTGGGGACTCGGGACACCGATAAACTCATCTTT.

This clone turned up a few times. With a far larger clone one base away, a read error is the likely cause. Other DNA sequences in the same sample also yield this CDR3. The V gene is TRDV2, the J gene TRDJ1; 12 bases line up with TRDD3. In germline, CDR1 is GEAIGNYY, CDR2 EKD. CDR3 size: 20 residues. Losses at the gene ends were 7 bases for V and 2 bases for J; bases not matched to a gene: 22. Here the CDR3 DNA reads TGTGCCTGCGACCCGCTGCCACTTTCTGGGGGATACGGCGAGACCGATAAACTCATCTTT. As protein: CACDPLPLSGGYGETDKLIF.

Comments on this clone: TCRdb assigns this DNA the protein of a much larger clone, which departs from its translation at residue 11; this likely reflects a read error, and the protein shown comes from translating the DNA. The chain combines TRDV2 with TRDJ3; 12 nucleotides line up with TRDD3. This CDR3 has 19 amino acids. The J segment lost 2 bases and the V segment lost 3 bases, leaving 7 bases of the junction unmatched. Germline assignment: CDR1 GEAIGNYY and CDR2 EKD. The CDR3 sequence: CACDAVLGDTAWDTRQMFF. Written as DNA, the CDR3 is TGTGCCTGTGACGCCGTACTGGGGGATACAGCCTGGGACACCCGACAGATGTTTTTC.